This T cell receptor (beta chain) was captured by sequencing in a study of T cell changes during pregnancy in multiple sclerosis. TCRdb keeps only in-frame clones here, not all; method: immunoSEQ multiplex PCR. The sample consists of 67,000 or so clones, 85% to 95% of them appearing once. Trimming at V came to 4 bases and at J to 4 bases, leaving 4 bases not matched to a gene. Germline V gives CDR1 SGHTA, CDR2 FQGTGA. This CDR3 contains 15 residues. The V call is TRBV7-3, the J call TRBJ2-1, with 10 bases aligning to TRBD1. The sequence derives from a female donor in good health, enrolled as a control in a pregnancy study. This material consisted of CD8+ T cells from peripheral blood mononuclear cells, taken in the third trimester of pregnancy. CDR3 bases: TGTGCCAGCAGCTACGGGACAGGGGAATACAATGAGCAGTTCTTC. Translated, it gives CASSYGTGEYNEQFF. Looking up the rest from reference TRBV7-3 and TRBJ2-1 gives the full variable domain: GAGVSQTPSNKVTEKGKYVELRCDPISGHTALYWYRQSLGQGPEFLIYFQGTGAADDSGLPNDRFFAVRPEGSVSTLKIQRTERGDSAVYLCASSYGTGEYNEQFFGPGTRLTVL.